Following are 18 T cell receptor beta chains from one sample sequenced in a study of Graves' ophthalmopathy and Graves' hyperthyroidism. The authors amplified TCR beta CDR3 regions from RNA transcripts. HTBI-primed RT-PCR formed the first round, and a multiplex PCR formed the second. TCRdb itself ran the multiplex PCR reads through MiXCR, one entry per CDR3 protein. Seen here are about 210,000 distinct CDR3 sequences, roughly 27% observed once, and the top ten hold about 9.1%. The specimen was peripheral blood. The origin of the receptors is a man over 45 with Graves' ophthalmopathy.

This clonotype was seen many times. The genes are TRBV6-2 or TRBV6-3 and TRBJ1-2, with unresolved D. V dropped 4 bases and J dropped 3 bases, with 15 bases sitting between them. The CDR3 has 15 amino acids. CDR1 is MNHEY, CDR2 SVGEGT, per germline. The CDR3: CASSFMGVYYYGYTF. CDR3 in DNA: TGTGCCAGCAGTTTCATGGGCGTATACTACTATGGCTACACCTTC.

In its sample, this clonotype was seen many times. The CDR3 reads CASSLGGSVYEQYF. CDR3 DNA: TGTGCCAGCAGCTTAGGCGGCAGCGTTTACGAGCAGTACTTC. The chain recombines TRBV7-2 with TRBJ2-7, with D hard to call. The germline V gene encodes CDR1 SGHTA and CDR2 FQGNSA. V was cut by 1 base and J by 4 bases, with 11 bases left in between. The CDR3 runs to 14 residues. The whole variable domain, filled in from reference TRBV7-2 and TRBJ2-7, reads GAGVSQSPSNKVTEKGKDVELRCDPISGHTALYWYRQSLGQGLEFLIYFQGNSAPDKSGLPSDRFSAERTGGSVSTLTIQRTQQEDSAVYLCASSLGGSVYEQYFGPGTRLTVT.

This clonotype came up many times. The rearrangement uses TRBV4-1 and TRBJ2-7; possibly TRBD1 for D (6 bases). CDR1 is MGHRA, CDR2 YSYEKL, per germline. Trimming stripped 3 bases from V and 2 bases from J, with 14 bases between. This CDR3 has 15 residues. DNA of the CDR3: TGCGCCAGCAGCCAGGATACAGAGGGGGCCTACGAGCAGTACTTC. It is translated as CASSQDTEGAYEQYF.

This rearrangement joins TRBV6-2 or TRBV6-3 to TRBJ1-2; a possible D gene is TRBD1 (5 bases). Deletions cut 6 bases from V and 2 bases from J, with 10 bases between. Germline values: CDR1 MNHEY, CDR2 SVGEGT. CDR3 length equals 13 residues. The CDR3 sequence: CASSRQRNYGYTF. The CDR3 nucleotides are TGTGCCAGCAGCAGACAGAGAAACTATGGCTACACCTTC.

This rearrangement joins TRBV6-2 or TRBV6-3 to TRBJ2-7; possible D gene TRBD2, 5 bases. V gave up 5 bases and J gave up 2 bases, with 16 bases separating them. Germline CDR1 and CDR2: MNHEY and SVGEGT. The CDR3 has 15 amino acids. The CDR3 coding sequence is TGTGCCAGCAGTAATTTCGCGGGTGGAACCTACGAGCAGTACTTC. It yields the protein CASSNFAGGTYEQYF.

This clonotype was seen ten or more times. This sequence joins TRBV12-5 and TRBJ2-2; D might be TRBD1 (6 bases). The germline CDR1 and CDR2 sequences are LGHNT and FRNRAP. V was shortened by 2 bases and J by 4 bases, with 17 bases between the two germline ends. This CDR3 is 17 amino acids long. The CDR3 DNA reads TGTGCTAGTGGTTTGTGGGTCAGGGGAGTGGCCACCGGGGAGCTGTTTTTT. This sequence encodes CASGLWVRGVATGELFF.

This clonotype has at least ten counts. The gene calls are TRBV19 and TRBJ1-3, with TRBD1 matching over 7 bases. CDR3 length: 15 residues. Losses at the gene ends were 6 bases for V and 1 base for J; bases not matched to a gene: 6. Germline V CDR1 and CDR2: LNHDA, SQIVND (reference sequence). The DNA of the CDR3 is TGTGCCAGTAGGGCGACAGGGACGTCTGGAAACACCATATATTTT. This codes for CASRATGTSGNTIYF.

In its sample, this clonotype was seen a few times. The rearrangement links TRBV7-2 to TRBJ1-1; D unresolved. CDR3 length: 14 amino acids. The V and J ends lost 3 bases and 1 base respectively, with 9 bases between them. Germline CDR1 is SGHTA and CDR2 is FQGNSA. The DNA of the CDR3 is TGTGCCAGCAGCTTTATCGGAACGAACACTGAAGCTTTCTTT. Protein: CASSFIGTNTEAFF.

This clonotype was observed many times. The chain uses TRBV7-9 and TRBJ2-5; 9 nucleotides align to TRBD1. Germline V gene data show CDR1 as SEHNR and CDR2 as FQNEAQ (reference sequence). The CDR3 has 14 amino acids. Trimming cost V 5 bases and J 5 bases; bases outside gene matches: 6. CDR3 nucleotide sequence: TGTGCCAGCAGCAGGGGGACAGGGCGTGAGACCCAGTACTTC. Its translation is CASSRGTGRETQYF.

This clonotype was seen repeatedly, ten times or more. The chain has TRBV28 and TRBJ2-7; 8 nucleotides line up with TRBD1. After removal of 2 bases from V and 3 bases from J, the junction contained 3 bases not matched to a gene. This CDR3 comprises 14 residues. Germline loops: CDR1 MDHEN, CDR2 SYDVKM. The CDR3 region has the DNA TGTGCCAGCAGTTTACTGGGACAGGACTACGAGCAGTACTTC. Protein product: CASSLLGQDYEQYF.

This clonotype was recorded at least ten times. This chain links TRBV27 with TRBJ2-6; 8 bases fit TRBD2. The germline V gene encodes CDR1 MNHEY and CDR2 SMNVEV (reference sequence). There are 20 residues in the CDR3. J gave up 1 base and V 1 base, and 12 bases lay outside the gene matches. DNA for the CDR3: TGTGCCAGCAGTTTATTGCGGGGGGAAGATGTATGGTCTGGGGCCAACGTCCTGACTTTC. Its protein product is CASSLLRGEDVWSGANVLTF. Combining the CDR3 with reference TRBV27 and TRBJ2-6 gives the whole variable domain EAQVTQNPRYLITVTGKKLTVTCSQNMNHEYMSWYRQDPGLGLRQIYYSMNVEVTDKGDVPEGYKVSRKEKRNFPLILESPSPNQTSLYFCASSLLRGEDVWSGANVLTFGAGSRLTVL.

The table lists this clonotype with many counts. V and J are TRBV29-1 and TRBJ1-2, with D maybe TRBD1 (5 bases). CDR1 and CDR2 (germline): SQVTM, ANQGSEA. This CDR3 is 13 amino acids long. With 5 bases removed from V and 2 bases from J, the gap between germline ends came to 12 bases. The CDR3 DNA sequence: TGCAGCGTTTTCGGGGGAACCAACTATGGCTACACCTTC. Protein sequence: CSVFGGTNYGYTF.

This clonotype was detected ten times or more. This chain joins TRBV4-3 and TRBJ1-1; 8 bases match TRBD1. The V segment lost 2 bases and the J segment 0 bases; nucleotides outside the gene matches: 11. Germline-derived CDR1 and CDR2 are LGHNA and YSLEER. CDR3 length: 18 residues. CDR3 loop: CASSQPRLGQEMNTEAFF. In nucleotides, the CDR3 is TGCGCCAGCAGCCAACCAAGGCTGGGACAGGAAATGAACACTGAAGCTTTCTTT.

This clonotype was recorded many times. The CDR3 reads CSVGDRGYEQYF. For the CDR3, the DNA is TGCAGCGTAGGGGACAGGGGTTACGAGCAGTACTTC. The chain carries TRBV29-1 and TRBJ2-7, with TRBD1 matching over 10 bases. The CDR3 spans 12 residues. J lost 4 bases, V lost 6 bases, and 3 bases had no gene match. The V gene's germline CDR1 is SQVTM and CDR2 ANQGSEA.

The genes are TRBV12-3 or TRBV12-4 and TRBJ2-5; D uncertain. The CDR3 totals 13 residues. Trimming took off 7 bases at V and 1 base at J, with 10 bases between the two ends. The CDR3 here is CASNLGLQETQYF. The CDR3 nucleotides are TGTGCCAGCAACCTGGGCCTCCAAGAGACCCAGTACTTC.

This clonotype was recorded a few times. The chain couples TRBV11-2 to TRBJ1-3, with D hard to call. Germline V gene lookup returns CDR1 SGHAT and CDR2 FQNNGV. This CDR3 region has 14 residues. With 5 bases removed from V and 0 bases from J, the gap between germline ends came to 8 bases. The CDR3 spells CASSPTYSGNTIYF. Here the CDR3 DNA reads TGTGCCAGCAGCCCGACGTACTCTGGAAACACCATATATTTT.

The V gene is TRBV6-1, the J gene TRBJ1-1, with D maybe TRBD1 (5 bases). Trimming took 3 bases from V and 0 from J, leaving 8 bases between them. CDR3 size: 14 residues. CDR1 is MNHNS and CDR2 is SASEGT in the germline V gene. CDR3 in DNA: TGTGCCAGCAGTGAGTTCAGGGTGAACACTGAAGCTTTCTTT. Its translation is CASSEFRVNTEAFF.

This clonotype came up many times. The chain joins TRBV28 to TRBJ2-7; D is unclear. The V gene lost 6 bases and the J gene lost 6 bases, with 9 bases spanning the gap. The CDR3 loop spans 11 amino acids. The germline V gene encodes CDR1 MDHEN and CDR2 SYDVKM. CDR3 in amino acids: CASSSQAEQYF. In nucleotides, the CDR3 is TGTGCCAGCAGCTCTCAGGCCGAGCAGTACTTC.